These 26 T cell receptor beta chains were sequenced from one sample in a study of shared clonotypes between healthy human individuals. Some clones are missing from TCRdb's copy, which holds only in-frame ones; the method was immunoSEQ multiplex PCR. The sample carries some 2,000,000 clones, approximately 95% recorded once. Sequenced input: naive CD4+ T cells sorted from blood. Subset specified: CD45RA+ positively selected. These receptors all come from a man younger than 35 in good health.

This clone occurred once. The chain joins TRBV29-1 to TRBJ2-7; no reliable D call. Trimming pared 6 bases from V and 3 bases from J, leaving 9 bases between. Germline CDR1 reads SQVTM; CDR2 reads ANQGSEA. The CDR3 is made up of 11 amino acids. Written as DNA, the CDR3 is TGCAGCGTCGGTGCCAGCTACGAGCAGTACTTC. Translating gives CSVGASYEQYF.

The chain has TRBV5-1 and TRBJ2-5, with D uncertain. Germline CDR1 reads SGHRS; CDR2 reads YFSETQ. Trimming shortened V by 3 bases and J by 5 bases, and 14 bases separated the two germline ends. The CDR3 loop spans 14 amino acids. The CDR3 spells CASSYLGYGETQYF. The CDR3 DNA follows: TGCGCCAGCAGCTACTTGGGGTACGGGGAGACCCAGTACTTC. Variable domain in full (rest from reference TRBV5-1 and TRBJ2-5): KAGVTQTPRYLIKTRGQQVTLSCSPISGHRSVSWYQQTPGQGLQFLFEYFSETQRNKGNFPGRFSGRQFSNSRSEMNVSTLELGDSALYLCASSYLGYGETQYFGPGTRLLVL.

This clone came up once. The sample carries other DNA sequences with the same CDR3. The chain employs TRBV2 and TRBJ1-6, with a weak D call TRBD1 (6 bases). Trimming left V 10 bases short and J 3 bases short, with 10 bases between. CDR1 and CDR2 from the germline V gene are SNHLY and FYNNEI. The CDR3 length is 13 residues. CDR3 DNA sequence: TGTGCCATTAGACAGGACTATAATTCACCCCTCCACTTT. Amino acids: CAIRQDYNSPLHF.

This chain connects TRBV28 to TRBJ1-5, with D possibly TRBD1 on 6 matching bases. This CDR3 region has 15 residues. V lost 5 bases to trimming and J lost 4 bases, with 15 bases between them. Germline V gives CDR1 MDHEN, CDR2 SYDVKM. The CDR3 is CASSKRQGTNQPQHF. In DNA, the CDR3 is TGTGCCAGCAGTAAACGCCAGGGGACTAATCAGCCCCAGCATTTT.

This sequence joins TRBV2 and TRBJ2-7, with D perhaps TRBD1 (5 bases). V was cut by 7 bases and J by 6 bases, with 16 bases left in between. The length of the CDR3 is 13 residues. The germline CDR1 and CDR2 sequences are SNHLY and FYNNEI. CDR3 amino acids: CASKDKWISEQYF. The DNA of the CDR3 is TGTGCCAGCAAGGACAAATGGATTAGCGAGCAGTACTTC. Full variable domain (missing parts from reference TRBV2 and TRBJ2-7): EPEVTQTPSHQVTQMGQEVILRCVPISNHLYFYWYRQILGQKVEFLVSFYNNEISEKSEIFDDQFSVERPDGSNFTLKIRSTKLEDSAMYFCASKDKWISEQYFGPGTRLTVT.

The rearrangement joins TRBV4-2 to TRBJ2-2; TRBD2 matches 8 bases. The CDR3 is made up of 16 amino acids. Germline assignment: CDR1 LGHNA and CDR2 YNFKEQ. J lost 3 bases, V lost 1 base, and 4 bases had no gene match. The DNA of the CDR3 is TGTGCCAGCAGCCAAGTCACGGGAGGGGACACCGGGGAGCTGTTTTTT. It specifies CASSQVTGGDTGELFF.

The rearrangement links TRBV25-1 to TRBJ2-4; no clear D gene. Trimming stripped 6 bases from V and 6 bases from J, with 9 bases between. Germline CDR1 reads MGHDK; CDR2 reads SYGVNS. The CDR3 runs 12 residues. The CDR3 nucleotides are TGTGCCAGCAGGTTAGCCCTAAACATTCAGTACTTC. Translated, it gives CASRLALNIQYF.

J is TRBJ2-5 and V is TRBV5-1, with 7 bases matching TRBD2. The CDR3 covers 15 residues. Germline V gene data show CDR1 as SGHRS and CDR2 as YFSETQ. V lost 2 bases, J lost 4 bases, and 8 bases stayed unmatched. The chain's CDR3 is CASSLLAPSRETQYF. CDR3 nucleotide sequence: TGCGCCAGCAGCTTACTAGCGCCCTCCCGAGAGACCCAGTACTTC.

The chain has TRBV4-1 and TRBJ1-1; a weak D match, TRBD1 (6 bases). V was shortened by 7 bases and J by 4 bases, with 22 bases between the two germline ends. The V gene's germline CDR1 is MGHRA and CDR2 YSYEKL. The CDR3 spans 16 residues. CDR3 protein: CASTPRREGGSTEAFF. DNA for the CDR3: TGCGCCAGCACCCCCAGGCGTGAGGGGGGGAGCACTGAAGCTTTCTTT.

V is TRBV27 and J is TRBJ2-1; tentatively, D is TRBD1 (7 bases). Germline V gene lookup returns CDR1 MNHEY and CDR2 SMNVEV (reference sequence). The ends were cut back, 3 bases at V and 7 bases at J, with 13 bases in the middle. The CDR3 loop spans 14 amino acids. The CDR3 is CASSFLQGGNEQFF. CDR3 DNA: TGTGCCAGCAGTTTTTTGCAGGGGGGAAATGAGCAGTTCTTC.

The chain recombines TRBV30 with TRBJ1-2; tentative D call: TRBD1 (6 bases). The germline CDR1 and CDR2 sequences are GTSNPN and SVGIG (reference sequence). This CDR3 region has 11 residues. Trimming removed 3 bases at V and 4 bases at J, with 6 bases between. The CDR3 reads CAWRQGYGYTF. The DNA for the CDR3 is TGTGCCTGGAGACAGGGCTATGGCTACACCTTC.

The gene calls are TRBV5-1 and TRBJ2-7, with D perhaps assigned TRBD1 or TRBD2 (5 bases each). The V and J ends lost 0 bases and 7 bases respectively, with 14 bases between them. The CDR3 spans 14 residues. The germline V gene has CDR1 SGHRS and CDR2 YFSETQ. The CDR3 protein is CASSLVAGTIEQYF. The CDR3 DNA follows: TGCGCCAGCAGCTTGGTCGCAGGGACGATTGAGCAGTACTTC.

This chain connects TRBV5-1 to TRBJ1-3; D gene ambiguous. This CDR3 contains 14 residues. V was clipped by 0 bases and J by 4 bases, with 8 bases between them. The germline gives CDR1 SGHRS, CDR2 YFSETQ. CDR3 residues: CASSLAVGGNTIYF. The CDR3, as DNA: TGCGCCAGCAGCTTGGCGGTGGGGGGAAACACCATATATTTT. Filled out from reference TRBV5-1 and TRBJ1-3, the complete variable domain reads KAGVTQTPRYLIKTRGQQVTLSCSPISGHRSVSWYQQTPGQGLQFLFEYFSETQRNKGNFPGRFSGRQFSNSRSEMNVSTLELGDSALYLCASSLAVGGNTIYFGEGSWLTVV.

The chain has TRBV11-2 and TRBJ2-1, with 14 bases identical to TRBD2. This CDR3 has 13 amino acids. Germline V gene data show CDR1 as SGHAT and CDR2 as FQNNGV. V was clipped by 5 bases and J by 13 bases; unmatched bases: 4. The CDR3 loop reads CASSLGTSGSQFF. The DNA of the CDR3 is TGTGCCAGCAGCCTCGGGACTAGCGGGAGTCAGTTCTTC.

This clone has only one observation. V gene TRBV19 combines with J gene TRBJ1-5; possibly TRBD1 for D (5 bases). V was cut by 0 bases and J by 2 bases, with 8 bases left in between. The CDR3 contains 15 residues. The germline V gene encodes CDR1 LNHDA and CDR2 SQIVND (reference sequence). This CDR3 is CASSIDGAGNQPQHF. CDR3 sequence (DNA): TGTGCCAGTAGTATAGATGGGGCAGGCAATCAGCCCCAGCATTTT.

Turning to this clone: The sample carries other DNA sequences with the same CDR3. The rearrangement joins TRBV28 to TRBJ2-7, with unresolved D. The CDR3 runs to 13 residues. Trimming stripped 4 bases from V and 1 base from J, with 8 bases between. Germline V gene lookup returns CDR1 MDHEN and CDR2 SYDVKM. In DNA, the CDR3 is TGTGCCAGCAGTTCTGGGGTGTCCTACGAGCAGTACTTC. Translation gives CASSSGVSYEQYF. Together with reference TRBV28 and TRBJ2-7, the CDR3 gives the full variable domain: DVKVTQSSRYLVKRTGEKVFLECVQDMDHENMFWYRQDPGLGLRLIYFSYDVKMKEKGDIPEGYSVSREKKERFSLILESASTNQTSMYLCASSSGVSYEQYFGPGTRLTVT.

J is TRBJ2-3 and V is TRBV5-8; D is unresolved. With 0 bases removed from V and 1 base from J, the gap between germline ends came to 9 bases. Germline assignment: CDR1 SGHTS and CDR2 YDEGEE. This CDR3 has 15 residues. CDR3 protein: CASSLGRTRTDTQYF. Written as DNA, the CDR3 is TGTGCCAGCAGCTTGGGGCGTACGCGCACAGATACGCAGTATTTT.

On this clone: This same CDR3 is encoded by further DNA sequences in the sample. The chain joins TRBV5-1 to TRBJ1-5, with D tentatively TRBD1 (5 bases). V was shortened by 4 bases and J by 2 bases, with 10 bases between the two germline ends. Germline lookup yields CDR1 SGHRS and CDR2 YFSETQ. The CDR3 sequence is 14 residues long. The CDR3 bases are TGCGCCAGCAGCCTTACGGGGGGCAATCAGCCCCAGCATTTT. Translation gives CASSLTGGNQPQHF.

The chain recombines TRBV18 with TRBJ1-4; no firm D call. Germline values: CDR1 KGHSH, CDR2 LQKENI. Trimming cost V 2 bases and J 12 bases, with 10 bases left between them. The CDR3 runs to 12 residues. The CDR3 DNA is TGTGCCAGCTCACCAGCTATAGGTCAACTGTTTTTT. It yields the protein CASSPAIGQLFF. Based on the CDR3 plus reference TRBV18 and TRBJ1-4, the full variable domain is NAGVMQNPRHLVRRRGQEARLRCSPMKGHSHVYWYRQLPEEGLKFMVYLQKENIIDESGMPKERFSAEFPKEGPSILRIQQVVRGDSAAYFCASSPAIGQLFFGSGTQLSVL.

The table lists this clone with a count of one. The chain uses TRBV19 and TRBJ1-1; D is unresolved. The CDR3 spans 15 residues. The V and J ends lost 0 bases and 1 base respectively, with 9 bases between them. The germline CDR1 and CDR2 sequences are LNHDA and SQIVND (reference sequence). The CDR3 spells CASSIDGSRNTEAFF. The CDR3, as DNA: TGTGCCAGTAGTATAGATGGTTCCCGGAACACTGAAGCTTTCTTT.

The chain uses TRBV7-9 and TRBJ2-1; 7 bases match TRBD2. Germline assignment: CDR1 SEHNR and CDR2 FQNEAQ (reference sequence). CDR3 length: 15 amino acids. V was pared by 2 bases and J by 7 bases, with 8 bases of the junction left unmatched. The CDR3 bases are TGTGCCAGCAGCTTAACTGGACCCGGGGGGAATGAGCAGTTCTTC. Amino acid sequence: CASSLTGPGGNEQFF.

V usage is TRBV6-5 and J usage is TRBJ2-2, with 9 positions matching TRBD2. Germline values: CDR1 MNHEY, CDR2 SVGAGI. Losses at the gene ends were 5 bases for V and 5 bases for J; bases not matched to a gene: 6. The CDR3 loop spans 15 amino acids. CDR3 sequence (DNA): TGTGCCAGCAGTACCTTAGCGGGAGCGACCGGGGAGCTGTTTTTT. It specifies CASSTLAGATGELFF.

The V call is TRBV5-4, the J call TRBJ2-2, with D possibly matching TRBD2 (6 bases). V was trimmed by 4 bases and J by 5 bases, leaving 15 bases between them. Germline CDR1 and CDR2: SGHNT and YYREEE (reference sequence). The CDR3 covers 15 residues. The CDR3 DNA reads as TGTGCCAGCAGCGACGGGGGAAGGTTGACCGGGGAGCTGTTTTTT. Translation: CASSDGGRLTGELFF.

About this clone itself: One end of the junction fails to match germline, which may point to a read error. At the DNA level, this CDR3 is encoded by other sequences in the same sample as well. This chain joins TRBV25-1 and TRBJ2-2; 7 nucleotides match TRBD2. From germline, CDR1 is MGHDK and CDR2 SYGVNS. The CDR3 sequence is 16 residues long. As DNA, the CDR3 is TGTGCCAGCAGTGGTCCGGGACTATCGAACACCGGGGAGCTATTTTTT. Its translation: CASSGPGLSNTGELFF.

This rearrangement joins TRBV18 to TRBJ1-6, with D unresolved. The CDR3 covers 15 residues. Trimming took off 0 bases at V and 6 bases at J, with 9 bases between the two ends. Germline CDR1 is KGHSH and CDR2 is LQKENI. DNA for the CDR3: TGTGCCAGCTCACCACCGATGGGATTTAATTCACCCCTCCACTTT. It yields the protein CASSPPMGFNSPLHF.

The CDR3 DNA is TGCGCCAGCAGCTTGGAAGGATTCTCGAACACCGGGGAGCTGTTTTTT. The encoded protein is CASSLEGFSNTGELFF. The rearrangement uses TRBV5-1 and TRBJ2-2; no clear D. The CDR3 sequence is 16 residues long. The germline gives CDR1 SGHRS, CDR2 YFSETQ. Deletions cut 0 bases from V and 0 bases from J, with 9 bases between.